Below, one TCR beta chain is given with its context. Seattle enrolled patients during active infection and tracked them longitudinally. As processed by the authors: Reference gene primers were amplified, and this amplification served to estimate nucleated cell counts. Assay used: immunoSEQ multiplex PCR; TCRdb lists only in-frame clones, some missing. D and trimming come from the DNA, and the V and J calls and clone size come from that table. Of approximately 200,000 clones in the sample, about nine tenths were seen once. This specimen comes from a study of blood T cell repertoires in COVID-19. Looking at the study overall: Spain, Italy and the United States supplied samples that represented acute and convalescent COVID-19. The analysed material was cDNA or gDNA that came from T cells, B-cell-depleted T cells, or PBMCs.

V trimming: 4 bases; J trimming: 3 bases; junction bases outside the gene matches: 12. Germline CDR1 reads GTSNPN; CDR2 reads SVGIG (reference sequence). The CDR3 is made up of 15 amino acids. This receptor was taken from a man aged 25 to 45 with COVID-19, enrolled during active disease. The chain has TRBV30 and TRBJ2-7, with 7 bases identical to TRBD2. Sequenced sample: peripheral blood. CDR3 residues: CAWKTVGLAVYEQYF. Here the CDR3 DNA reads TGTGCCTGGAAGACCGTAGGGCTAGCGGTCTACGAGCAGTACTTC.